This T cell receptor (beta chain) was recorded in a study of T cell responses to AZD1222 COVID-19 vaccine. Points on this clone: The antigen is not known.

This CDR3 has 15 residues. V gave up 2 bases and J gave up 2 bases, with 12 bases separating them. Germline lookup yields CDR1 SGHTA and CDR2 FQGNSA. Repertoires were generated with immunoSEQ multiplex PCR, while TCRdb's copy carries only in-frame clones and drops some. The sample comprises 100,000 to 150,000 clones, 70% to 90% of which are singletons, and about 6% rests with the top ten. Findings and limits, study-wide: Repertoire collection took place solely once the T cell response had peaked. Only six individuals given AZD1222 were seropositive at baseline.

The clonotype was recovered from an adult in good health. The rearrangement joins TRBV7-2 to TRBJ2-5; tentatively, D is TRBD1 or TRBD2 (5 bases each). The sample in question was peripheral blood, obtained on day 0 of AZD1222 vaccination. In DNA form, the CDR3 reads TGTGCCAGCAGCTTATTCCTGGGACCTCAAGAGACCCAGTACTTC. Amino acid sequence: CASSLFLGPQETQYF.